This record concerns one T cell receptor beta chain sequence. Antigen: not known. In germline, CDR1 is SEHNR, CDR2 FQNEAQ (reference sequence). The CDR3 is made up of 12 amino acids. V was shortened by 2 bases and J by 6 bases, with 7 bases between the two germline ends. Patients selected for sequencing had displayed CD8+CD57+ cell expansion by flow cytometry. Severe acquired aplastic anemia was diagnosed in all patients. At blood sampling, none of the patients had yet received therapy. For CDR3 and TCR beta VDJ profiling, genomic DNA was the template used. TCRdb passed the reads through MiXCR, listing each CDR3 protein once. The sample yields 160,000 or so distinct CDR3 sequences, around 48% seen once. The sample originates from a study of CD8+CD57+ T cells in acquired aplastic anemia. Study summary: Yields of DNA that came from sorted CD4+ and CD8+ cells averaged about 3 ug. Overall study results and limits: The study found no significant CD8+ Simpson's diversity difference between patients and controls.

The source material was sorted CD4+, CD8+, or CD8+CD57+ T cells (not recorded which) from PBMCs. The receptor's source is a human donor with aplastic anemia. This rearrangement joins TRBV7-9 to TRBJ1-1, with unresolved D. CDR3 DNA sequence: TGTGCCAGCAGCTTATCCTTGTCTGAAGCTTTCTTT. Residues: CASSLSLSEAFF.